The sequence of this T cell receptor (beta chain) was determined in a study of a mutant IDH1 vaccine in newly diagnosed glioma. Study-wide context: Before enrollment, the patients had been treated with radiotherapy alone, temozolomide alone, or both together. Most of them had received both.

Broader study findings: Overall, around 94% of patients had vaccine-induced immune responses.

Method: immunoSEQ multiplex PCR; TCRdb's copy keeps in-frame clones and lacks some. The data contain about 63,000 clones, more than 70% of them singletons. V gave up 1 base and J gave up 5 bases, with 15 bases separating them. Germline CDR1 and CDR2: SNHLY and FYNNEI. This CDR3 spans 15 amino acids. A note on this clone: Its antigen is unknown.

Time point denoted: baseline, week 1 (first vaccination visit). Treatment noted: pre-vaccination baseline after standard-of-care therapy. The sequencing used peripheral blood mononuclear cells (PBMCs), collected from a glioma patient treated with radiotherapy, temozolomide or both. The clonotype originates from a woman younger than 35 with glioma. Some clones in this sample may be carry-over from other donors' samples. The chain recombines TRBV2 with TRBJ2-7, with TRBD2 as a possible D gene (5 bases). The CDR3 DNA is TGTGCCAGCAGTGAAGGGTCCGGTCCCGGGAACGAGCAGTACTTC. Translated, it gives CASSEGSGPGNEQYF.